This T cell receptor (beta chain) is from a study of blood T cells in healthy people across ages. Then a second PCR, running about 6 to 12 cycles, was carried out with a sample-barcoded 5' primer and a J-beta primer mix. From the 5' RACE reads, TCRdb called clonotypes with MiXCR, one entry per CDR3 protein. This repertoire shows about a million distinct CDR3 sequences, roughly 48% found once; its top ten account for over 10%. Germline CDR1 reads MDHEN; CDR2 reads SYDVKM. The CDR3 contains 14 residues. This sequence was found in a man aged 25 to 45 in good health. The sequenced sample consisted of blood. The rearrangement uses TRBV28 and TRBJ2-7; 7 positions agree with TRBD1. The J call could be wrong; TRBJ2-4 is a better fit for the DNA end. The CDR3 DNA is TGTGCCAGCAGTCCAGCGACAGGGCTGAACATTCAGTACTTC. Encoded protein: CASSPATGLNIQYF.